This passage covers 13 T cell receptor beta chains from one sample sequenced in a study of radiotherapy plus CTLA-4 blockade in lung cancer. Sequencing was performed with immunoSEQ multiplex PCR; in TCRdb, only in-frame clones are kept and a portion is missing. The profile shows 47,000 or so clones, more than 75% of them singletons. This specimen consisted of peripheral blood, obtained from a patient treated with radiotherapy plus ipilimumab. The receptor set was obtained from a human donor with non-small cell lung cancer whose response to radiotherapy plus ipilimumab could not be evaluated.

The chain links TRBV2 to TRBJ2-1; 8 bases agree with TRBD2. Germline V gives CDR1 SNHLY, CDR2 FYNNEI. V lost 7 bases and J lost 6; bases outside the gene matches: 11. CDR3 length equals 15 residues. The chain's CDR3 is CASTTTGLAGNEQFF. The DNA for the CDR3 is TGTGCCAGCACCACGACAGGTCTAGCGGGCAATGAGCAGTTCTTC.

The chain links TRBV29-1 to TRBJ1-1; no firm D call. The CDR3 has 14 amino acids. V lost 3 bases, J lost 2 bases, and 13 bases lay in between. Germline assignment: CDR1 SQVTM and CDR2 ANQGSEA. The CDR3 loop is CSVERGGLNTEAFF. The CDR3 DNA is TGCAGCGTTGAGAGAGGTGGTCTAAACACTGAAGCTTTCTTT.

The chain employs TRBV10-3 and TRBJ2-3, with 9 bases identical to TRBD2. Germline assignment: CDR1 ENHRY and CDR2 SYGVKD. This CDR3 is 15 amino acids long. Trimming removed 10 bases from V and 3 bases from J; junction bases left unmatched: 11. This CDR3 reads CATRRGSGRTDTQYF. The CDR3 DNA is TGTGCCACCCGACGGGGTAGCGGGAGAACAGATACGCAGTATTTT.

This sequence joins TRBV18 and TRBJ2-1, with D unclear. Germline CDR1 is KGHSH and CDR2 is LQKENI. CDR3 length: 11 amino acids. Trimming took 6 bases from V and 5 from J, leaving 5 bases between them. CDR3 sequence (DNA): TGTGCCAGCTCGTCTGACAATGAGCAGTTCTTC. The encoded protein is CASSSDNEQFF.

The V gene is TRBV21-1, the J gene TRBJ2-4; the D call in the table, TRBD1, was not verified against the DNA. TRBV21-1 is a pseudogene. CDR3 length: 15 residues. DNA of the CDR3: TGTGCCAGCAGCATACCCGGGACAGGGAAGGGAGGCCGGTACTTC. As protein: CASSIPGTGKGGRYF.

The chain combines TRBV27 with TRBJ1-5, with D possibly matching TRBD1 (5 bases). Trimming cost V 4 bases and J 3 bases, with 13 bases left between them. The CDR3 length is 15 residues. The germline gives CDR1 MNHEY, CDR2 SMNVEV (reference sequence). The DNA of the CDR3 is TGTGCCAGCAGTTGGGCGGGGGTGGACAATCAGCCCCAGCATTTT. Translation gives CASSWAGVDNQPQHF.

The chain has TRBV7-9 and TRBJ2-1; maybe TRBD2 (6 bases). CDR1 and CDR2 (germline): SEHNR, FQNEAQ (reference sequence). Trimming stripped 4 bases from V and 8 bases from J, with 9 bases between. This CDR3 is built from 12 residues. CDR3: CASSSWGDEQFF. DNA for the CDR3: TGTGCCAGCAGCTCCTGGGGGGATGAGCAGTTCTTC.

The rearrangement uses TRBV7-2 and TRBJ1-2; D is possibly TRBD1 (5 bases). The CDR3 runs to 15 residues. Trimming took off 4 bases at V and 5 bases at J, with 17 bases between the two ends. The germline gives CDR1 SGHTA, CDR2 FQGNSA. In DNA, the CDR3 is TGTGCCAGCAGCTCCCTCCCAGGGCGTGGGTATGGCTACACCTTC. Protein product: CASSSLPGRGYGYTF. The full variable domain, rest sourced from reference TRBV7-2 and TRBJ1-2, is GAGVSQSPSNKVTEKGKDVELRCDPISGHTALYWYRQSLGQGLEFLIYFQGNSAPDKSGLPSDRFSAERTGGSVSTLTIQRTQQEDSAVYLCASSSLPGRGYGYTFGSGTRLTVV.

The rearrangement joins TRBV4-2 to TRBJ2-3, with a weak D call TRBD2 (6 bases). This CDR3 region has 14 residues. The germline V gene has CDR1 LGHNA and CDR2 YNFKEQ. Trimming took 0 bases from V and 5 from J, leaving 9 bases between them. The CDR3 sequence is CASSQDPAGDTQYF. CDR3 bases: TGTGCCAGCAGCCAAGATCCAGCGGGAGATACGCAGTATTTT.

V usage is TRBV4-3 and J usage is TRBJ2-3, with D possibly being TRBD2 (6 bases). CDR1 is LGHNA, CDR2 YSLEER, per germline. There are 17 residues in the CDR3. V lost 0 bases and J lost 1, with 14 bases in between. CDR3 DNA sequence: TGCGCCAGCAGCCAAGATTACGGGGACTTCGGCACAGATACGCAGTATTTT. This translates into CASSQDYGDFGTDTQYF.

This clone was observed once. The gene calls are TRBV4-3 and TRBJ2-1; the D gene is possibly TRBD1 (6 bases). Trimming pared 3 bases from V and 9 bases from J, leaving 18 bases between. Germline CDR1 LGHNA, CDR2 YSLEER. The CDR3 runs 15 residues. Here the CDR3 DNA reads TGCGCCAGCAGCCATGAAAACCCTCCCAGGGGTGAGCAGTTCTTC. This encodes CASSHENPPRGEQFF.

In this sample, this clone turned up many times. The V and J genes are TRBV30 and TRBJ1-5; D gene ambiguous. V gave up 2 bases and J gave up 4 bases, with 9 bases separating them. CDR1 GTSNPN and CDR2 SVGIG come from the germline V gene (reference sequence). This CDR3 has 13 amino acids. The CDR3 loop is CAWSKQQNQPQHF. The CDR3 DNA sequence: TGTGCCTGGAGTAAACAGCAGAATCAGCCCCAGCATTTT. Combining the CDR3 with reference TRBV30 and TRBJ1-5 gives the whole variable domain SQTIHQWPATLVQPVGSPLSLECTVEGTSNPNLYWYRQAAGRGLQLLFYSVGIGQISSEVPQNLSASRPQDRQFILSSKKLLLSDSGFYLCAWSKQQNQPQHFGDGTRLSIL.

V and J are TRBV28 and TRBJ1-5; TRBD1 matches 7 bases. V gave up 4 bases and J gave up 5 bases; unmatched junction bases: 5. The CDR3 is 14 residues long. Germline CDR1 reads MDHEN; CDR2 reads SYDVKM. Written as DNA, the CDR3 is TGTGCCAGCAGTTCGGACAGGCCACATCAGCCCCAGCATTTT. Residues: CASSSDRPHQPQHF. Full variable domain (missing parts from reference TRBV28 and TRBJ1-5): DVKVTQSSRYLVKRTGEKVFLECVQDMDHENMFWYRQDPGLGLRLIYFSYDVKMKEKGDIPEGYSVSREKKERFSLILESASTNQTSMYLCASSSDRPHQPQHFGDGTRLSIL.